These T cell receptor beta chains were read from a single sample in a study of blood T cell repertoires in COVID-19. Clones were read by immunoSEQ multiplex PCR, and TCRdb kept only the in-frame ones, dropping some. The data show about 140,000 clones, around 87% seen once. The material sequenced was PBMCs or T cells enriched from blood (not recorded which). The receptors derive from a man in his sixties who had recovered from COVID-19. The CDR3 runs from the conserved cysteine through the conserved F or W. A D gene is named only where the DNA matches it firmly. Size values are once, few and many counts, or a class for expanded clones, and some rows have none.

cdr3_nt cdr3_aa j_call d_call v_call cdr3_length clone_size
TGTGCCAGCAGCCCCTTAGCGGGAGCGCTCTACAATGAGCAGTTCTTC CASSPLAGALYNEQFF TRBJ2-1 TRBD2 TRBV27 16 .
TGTGCCAGTAGTGCACAGGGTTACGAGCAGTACTTC CASSAQGYEQYF TRBJ2-7 . TRBV19 12 few
TGTGCCAGCAGCCTAACAGGGGGCAATGAGCAGTTCTTC CASSLTGGNEQFF TRBJ2-1 TRBD1 TRBV3-1/TRBV3-2 13 .
TGTGCCAGCGCCGGGGGGGACAGGGTGGACTATGGCTACACCTTC CASAGGDRVDYGYTF TRBJ1-2 TRBD1 TRBV28 15 .
TGTGCCAGCAGTTTATCTTGGGAGAGTAGCACTGAAGCTTTCTTT CASSLSWESSTEAFF TRBJ1-1 . TRBV27 15 .
TGCGCCAGCAGCGTCGGGACAGGGGGCACAGATACGCAGTATTTT CASSVGTGGTDTQYF TRBJ2-3 TRBD1 TRBV5-1 15 once
TGTGCCAGCAGTGGGGGAGGAAGAAACACCGGGGAGCTGTTTTTT CASSGGGRNTGELFF TRBJ2-2 . TRBV2 15 once
TGTGCCAGCTCACCGGACAGGGTCCAAAACGAGCAGTACTTC CASSPDRVQNEQYF TRBJ2-7 TRBD1 TRBV18 14 .
TGTGCCAGCAGCTACCCGGGCGGGGGCCCACCAGATACGCAGTATTTT CASSYPGGGPPDTQYF TRBJ2-3 . TRBV5-4 16 .
TGTGCTAGTGGTTTCGACAGGGGGCGTCGAGAGACCCAGTACTTC CASGFDRGRRETQYF TRBJ2-5 TRBD1 TRBV12-5 15 .
TGCAGCGCACAGGGTTCTGGAAACACCATATATTTT CSAQGSGNTIYF TRBJ1-3 . TRBV29-1 12 .
TGTGCCAGCTCACCACCGGCTAGCGGGACAGAGCGAGAGCAGTTCTTC CASSPPASGTEREQFF TRBJ2-1 TRBD2 TRBV18 16 once
TGTGCCAGCAGCTCTACGGGACAGGGGCGAGCACCCCTCCACTTT CASSSTGQGRAPLHF TRBJ1-6 TRBD1 TRBV11-2 15 .
TGTGCCAGCAGGCGACTAGCGGGATTGGGCTCCTACAATGAGCAGTTCTTC CASRRLAGLGSYNEQFF TRBJ2-1 TRBD2 TRBV11-2 17 .
TGTGCCAGCAGTGTCAGGGGGAGCTCCTACGAGCAGTACTTC CASSVRGSSYEQYF TRBJ2-7 TRBD1 TRBV2 14 .
TGTGCCACACGGGTAGCGGGGAAACCGCAGTATTTT CATRVAGKPQYF TRBJ2-3 TRBD2 TRBV6-5 12 .
TGCGCCAGCAGCCCAGGGACAGGGGGCACCGAGCAGTACTTC CASSPGTGGTEQYF TRBJ2-7 TRBD1 TRBV5-1 14 once
TGTGCCAGCAGTTACTCGTGGGGGGGAGGAGAGACCCAGTACTTC CASSYSWGGGETQYF TRBJ2-5 TRBD2 TRBV6-2/TRBV6-3 15 once
TGTGCCAGCAGACCCAGACGGGAGAACACTGAAGCTTTCTTT CASRPRRENTEAFF TRBJ1-1 . TRBV2 14 .
TGTGCCAGCTCACCCAGGACAGGGGGCAATCAGCCCCAGCATTTT CASSPRTGGNQPQHF TRBJ1-5 TRBD1 TRBV18 15 few
TGCGCCAGCAGCCAAGACTACACTAGCGACTCCTACGAGCAGTACTTC CASSQDYTSDSYEQYF TRBJ2-7 TRBD2 TRBV4-1 16 few
TGTGCCAGCAGTTTAAATAGCGGGGAGCTGTTTTTT CASSLNSGELFF TRBJ2-2 . TRBV12-3/TRBV12-4 12 .
TGTGCCAGCAGTGGTCAGGGTAATCAGCCCCAGCATTTT CASSGQGNQPQHF TRBJ1-5 . TRBV2 13 .
TGCAGCGTTGAAAGGAGTAACTATGGCTACACCTTC CSVERSNYGYTF TRBJ1-2 . TRBV29-1 12 .
TGTGCCAGCAGCGCCCGCGCGGGCCGACGAACTACCTCTGGGGCCAACGTCCTGACTTTC CASSARAGRRTTSGANVLTF TRBJ2-6 . TRBV6-6 20 .